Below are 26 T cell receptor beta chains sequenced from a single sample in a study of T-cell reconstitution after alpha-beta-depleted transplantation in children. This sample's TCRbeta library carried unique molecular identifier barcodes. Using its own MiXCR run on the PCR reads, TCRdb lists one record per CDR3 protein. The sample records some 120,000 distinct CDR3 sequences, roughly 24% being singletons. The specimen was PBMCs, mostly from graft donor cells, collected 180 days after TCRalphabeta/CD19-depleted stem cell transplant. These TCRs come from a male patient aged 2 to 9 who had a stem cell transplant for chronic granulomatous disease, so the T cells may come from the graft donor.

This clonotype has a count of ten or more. The CDR3, as DNA: TGTGCCAGCAGCCAAGCCCTTGACGTCGAGCAGTACTTC. Translation gives CASSQALDVEQYF. This chain connects TRBV4-2 to TRBJ2-7; D call uncertain. Germline V gives CDR1 LGHNA, CDR2 YNFKEQ. This CDR3 comprises 13 residues. V was pared by 1 base and J by 6 bases, with 10 bases between.

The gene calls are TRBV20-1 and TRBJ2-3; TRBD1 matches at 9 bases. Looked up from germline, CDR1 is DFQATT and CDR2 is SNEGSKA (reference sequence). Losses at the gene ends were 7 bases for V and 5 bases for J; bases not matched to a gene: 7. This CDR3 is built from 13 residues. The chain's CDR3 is CSGWTGAVDTQYF. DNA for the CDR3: TGCAGTGGTTGGACAGGGGCCGTAGATACGCAGTATTTT.

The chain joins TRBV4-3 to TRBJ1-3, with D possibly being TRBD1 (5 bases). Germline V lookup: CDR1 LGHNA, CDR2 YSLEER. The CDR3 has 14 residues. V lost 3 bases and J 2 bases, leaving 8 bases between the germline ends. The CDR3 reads CASSHGTTGNTIYF. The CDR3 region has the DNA TGCGCCAGCAGCCACGGGACGACTGGAAACACCATATATTTT.

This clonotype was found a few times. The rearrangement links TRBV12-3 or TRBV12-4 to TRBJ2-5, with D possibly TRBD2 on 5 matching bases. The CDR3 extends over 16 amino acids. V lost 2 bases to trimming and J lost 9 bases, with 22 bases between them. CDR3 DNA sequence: TGTGCCAGCAGTTTAACCCGGGAACAGCCGAAGGAGGCCCAGTACTTC. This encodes CASSLTREQPKEAQYF.

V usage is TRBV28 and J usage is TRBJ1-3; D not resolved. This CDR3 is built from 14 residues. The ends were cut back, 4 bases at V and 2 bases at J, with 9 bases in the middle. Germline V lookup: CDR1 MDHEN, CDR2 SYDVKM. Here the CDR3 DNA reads TGTGCCAGCAGTTCCCCGACTGCTGGAAACACCATATATTTT. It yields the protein CASSSPTAGNTIYF.

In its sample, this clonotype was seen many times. CDR3 DNA: TGTGCCAGCAGTTTAAGGCCACCTTTTGTGGAAGCTTTCTTT. This codes for CASSLRPPFVEAFF. This chain joins TRBV12-3 or TRBV12-4 and TRBJ1-1, with D uncertain. CDR3 length: 14 amino acids. V was trimmed by 2 bases and J by 8 bases, leaving 15 bases between them.

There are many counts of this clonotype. CDR3 nucleotides: TGCAGTGCTAGAAAGAACACCGGGGAGCTGTTTTTT. Translation: CSARKNTGELFF. The chain employs TRBV20-1 and TRBJ2-2; no definite D call. The CDR3 runs 12 residues. Germline CDR1 and CDR2: DFQATT and SNEGSKA (reference sequence). V lost 2 bases, J lost 1 base, and 2 bases lay in between.

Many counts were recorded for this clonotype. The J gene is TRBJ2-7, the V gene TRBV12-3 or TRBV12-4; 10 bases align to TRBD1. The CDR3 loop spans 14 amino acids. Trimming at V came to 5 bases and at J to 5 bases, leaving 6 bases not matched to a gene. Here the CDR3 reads CASSLGTGVDEQYF. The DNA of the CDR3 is TGTGCCAGCAGTCTCGGGACAGGGGTCGACGAGCAGTACTTC.

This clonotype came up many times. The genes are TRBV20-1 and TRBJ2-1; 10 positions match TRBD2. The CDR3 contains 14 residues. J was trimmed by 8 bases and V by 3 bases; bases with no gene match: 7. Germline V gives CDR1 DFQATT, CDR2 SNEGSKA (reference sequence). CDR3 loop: CSASERGGSHEQFF. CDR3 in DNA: TGCAGTGCTAGTGAGCGGGGGGGCTCCCATGAGCAGTTCTTC.

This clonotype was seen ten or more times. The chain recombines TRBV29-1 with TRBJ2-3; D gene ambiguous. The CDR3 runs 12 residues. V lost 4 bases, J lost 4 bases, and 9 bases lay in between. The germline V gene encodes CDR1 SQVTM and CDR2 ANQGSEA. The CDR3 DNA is TGCAGCGTTGGGACCTCCTCAGATACGCAGTATTTT. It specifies CSVGTSSDTQYF.

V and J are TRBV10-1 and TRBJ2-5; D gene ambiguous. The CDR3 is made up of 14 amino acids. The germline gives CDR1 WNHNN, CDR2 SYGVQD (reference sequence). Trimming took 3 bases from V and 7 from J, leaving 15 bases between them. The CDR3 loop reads CASSDVVSPRTQYF. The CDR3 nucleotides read TGCGCCAGCAGTGATGTGGTCAGCCCACGGACCCAGTACTTC.

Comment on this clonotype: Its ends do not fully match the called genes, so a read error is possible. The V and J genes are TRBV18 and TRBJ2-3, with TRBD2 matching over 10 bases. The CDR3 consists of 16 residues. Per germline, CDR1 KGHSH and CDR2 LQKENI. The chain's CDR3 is CVSSPPLAGGTDTQYF. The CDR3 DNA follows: TGTGTCAGCTCACCACCGCTAGCGGGGGGCACAGATACGCAGTATTTT.

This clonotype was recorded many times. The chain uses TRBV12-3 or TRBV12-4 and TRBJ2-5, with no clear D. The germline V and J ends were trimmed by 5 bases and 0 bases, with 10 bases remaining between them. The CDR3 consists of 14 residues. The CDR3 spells CASSSVPDQETQYF. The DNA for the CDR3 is TGTGCCAGCAGTAGCGTCCCGGACCAAGAGACCCAGTACTTC.

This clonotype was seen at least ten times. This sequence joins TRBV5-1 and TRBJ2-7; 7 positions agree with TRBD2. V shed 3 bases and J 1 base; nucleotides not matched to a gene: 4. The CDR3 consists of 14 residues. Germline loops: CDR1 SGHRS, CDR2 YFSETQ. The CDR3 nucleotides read TGCGCCAGCAGCTCCCGGGACTATTCCTACGAGCAGTACTTC. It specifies CASSSRDYSYEQYF.

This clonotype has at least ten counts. The CDR3 loop is CSAGLAGGRHPEQFF. The CDR3 DNA is TGCAGTGCTGGACTAGCGGGAGGGAGACACCCAGAGCAGTTCTTC. The chain combines TRBV20-1 with TRBJ2-1; 15 bases are shared with TRBD2. This CDR3 has 15 amino acids. With 5 bases clipped from V and 10 bases from J, the junction kept 9 bases outside the gene matches. CDR1 and CDR2 from the germline V gene are DFQATT and SNEGSKA (reference sequence).

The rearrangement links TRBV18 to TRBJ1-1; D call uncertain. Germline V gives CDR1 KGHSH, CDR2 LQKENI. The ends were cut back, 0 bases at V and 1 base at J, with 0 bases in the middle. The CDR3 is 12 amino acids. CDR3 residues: CASSPPNTEAFF. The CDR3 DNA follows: TGTGCCAGCTCACCACCGAACACTGAAGCTTTCTTT.

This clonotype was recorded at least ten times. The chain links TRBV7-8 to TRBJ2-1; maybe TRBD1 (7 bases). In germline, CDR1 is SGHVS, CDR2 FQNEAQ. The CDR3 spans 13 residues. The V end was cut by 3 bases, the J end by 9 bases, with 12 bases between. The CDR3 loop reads CASSFPGDSEQFF. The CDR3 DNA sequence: TGTGCCAGCAGCTTCCCGGGGGACAGTGAGCAGTTCTTC.

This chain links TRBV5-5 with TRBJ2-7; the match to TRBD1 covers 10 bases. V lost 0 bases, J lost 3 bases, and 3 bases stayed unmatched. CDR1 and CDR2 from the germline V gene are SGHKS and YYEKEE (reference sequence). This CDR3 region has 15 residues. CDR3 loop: CASSLGTGGIYEQYF. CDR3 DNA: TGTGCCAGCAGCTTGGGGACAGGGGGAATCTACGAGCAGTACTTC.

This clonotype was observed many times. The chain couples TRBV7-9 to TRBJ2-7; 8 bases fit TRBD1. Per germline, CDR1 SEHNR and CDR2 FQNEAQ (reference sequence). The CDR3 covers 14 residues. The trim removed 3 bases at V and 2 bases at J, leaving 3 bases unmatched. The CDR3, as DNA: TGTGCCAGCAGCTTGGACAGGGAAACCTACGAGCAGTACTTC. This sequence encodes CASSLDRETYEQYF.

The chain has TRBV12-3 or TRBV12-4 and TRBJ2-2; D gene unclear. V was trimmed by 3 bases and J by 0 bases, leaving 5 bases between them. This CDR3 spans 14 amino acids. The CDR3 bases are TGTGCCAGCAGTTTGGCCGCGAACACCGGGGAGCTGTTTTTT. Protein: CASSLAANTGELFF.

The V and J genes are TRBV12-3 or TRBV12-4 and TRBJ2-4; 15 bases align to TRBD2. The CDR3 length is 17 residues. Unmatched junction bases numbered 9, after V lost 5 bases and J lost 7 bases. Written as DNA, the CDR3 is TGTGCCAGCAGTAAGAAGGGACTAGCGGGGGGCAGGAACATTCAGTACTTC. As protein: CASSKKGLAGGRNIQYF.

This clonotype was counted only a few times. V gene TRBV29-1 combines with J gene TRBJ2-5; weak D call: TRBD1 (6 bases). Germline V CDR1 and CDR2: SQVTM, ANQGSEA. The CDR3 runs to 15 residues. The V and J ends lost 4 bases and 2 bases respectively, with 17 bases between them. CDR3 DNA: TGCAGCGTTGGTTCTAGGACAGATTTTCAAGAGACCCAGTACTTC. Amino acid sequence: CSVGSRTDFQETQYF.

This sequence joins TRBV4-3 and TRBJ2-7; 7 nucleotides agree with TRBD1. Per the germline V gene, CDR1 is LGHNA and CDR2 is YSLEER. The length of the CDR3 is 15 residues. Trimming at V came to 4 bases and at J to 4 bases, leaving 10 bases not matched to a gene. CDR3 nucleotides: TGCGCCAGCAGCCCGACAGGGACGGTTGGGTACGAGCAGTACTTC. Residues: CASSPTGTVGYEQYF.

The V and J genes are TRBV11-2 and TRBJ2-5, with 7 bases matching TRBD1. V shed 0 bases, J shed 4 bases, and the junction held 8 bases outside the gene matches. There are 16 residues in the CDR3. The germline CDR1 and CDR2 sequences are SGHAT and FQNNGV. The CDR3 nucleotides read TGTGCCAGCAGCTTAGATTTAACAGGGGCCGCAGAGACCCAGTACTTC. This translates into CASSLDLTGAAETQYF.

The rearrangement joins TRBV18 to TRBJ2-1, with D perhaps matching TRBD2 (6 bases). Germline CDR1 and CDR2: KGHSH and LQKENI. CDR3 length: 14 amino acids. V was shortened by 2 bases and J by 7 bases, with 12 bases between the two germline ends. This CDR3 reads CASSPSGTRNEQFF. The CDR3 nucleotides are TGTGCCAGCTCACCATCCGGGACTCGTAATGAGCAGTTCTTC.

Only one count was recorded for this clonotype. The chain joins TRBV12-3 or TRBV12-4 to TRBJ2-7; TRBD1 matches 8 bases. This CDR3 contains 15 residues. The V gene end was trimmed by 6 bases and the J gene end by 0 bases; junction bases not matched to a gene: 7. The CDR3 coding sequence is TGTGCCAGCAGCCAGGGGGCACCAAGCTCCTACGAGCAGTACTTC. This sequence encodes CASSQGAPSSYEQYF.